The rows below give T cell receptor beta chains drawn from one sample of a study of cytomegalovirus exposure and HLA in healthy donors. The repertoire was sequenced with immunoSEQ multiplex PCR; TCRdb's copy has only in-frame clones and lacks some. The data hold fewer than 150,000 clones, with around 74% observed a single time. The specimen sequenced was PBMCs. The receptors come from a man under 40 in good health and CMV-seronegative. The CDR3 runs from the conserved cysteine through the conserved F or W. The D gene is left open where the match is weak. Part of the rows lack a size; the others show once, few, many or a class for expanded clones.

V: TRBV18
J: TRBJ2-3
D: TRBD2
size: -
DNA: TGTGCCAGCTCGCCTCTGGGACTAGCGGAAGCTAGCACAGATACGCAGTATTTT
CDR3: CASSPLGLAEASTDTQYF

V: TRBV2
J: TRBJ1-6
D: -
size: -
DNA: TGTGCCAGCCGGGGAGCGACCTATAATTCACCCCTCCACTTT
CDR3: CASRGATYNSPLHF

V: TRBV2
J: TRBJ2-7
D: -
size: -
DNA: TGTGCCAGCAGGGCGCTAGCGGCCTCCTCCGGGGGCTCCGAGCAGTACTTC
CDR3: CASRALAASSGGSEQYF

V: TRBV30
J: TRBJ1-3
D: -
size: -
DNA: TGTGCCTGGAGTGGAGACTCTGGAAACACCATATATTTT
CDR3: CAWSGDSGNTIYF

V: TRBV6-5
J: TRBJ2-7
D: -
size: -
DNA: TGTGCCAGCAGTTACAGGGAAGCAGGGGAGCAGTACTTC
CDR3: CASSYREAGEQYF

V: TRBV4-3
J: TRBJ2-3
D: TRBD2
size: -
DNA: TGCGCCAGCAGCCACCGGAGGGAGGGAGCAGATACGCAGTATTTT
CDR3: CASSHRREGADTQYF

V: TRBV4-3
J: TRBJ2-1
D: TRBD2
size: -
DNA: TGCGCCAGCAGCCAAGATCAGAACAGCGGGAATAATGAGCAGTTCTTC
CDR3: CASSQDQNSGNNEQFF

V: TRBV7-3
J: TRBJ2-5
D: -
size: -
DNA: TGTGCCAGCAGCTTAAACAGCCAAGAGACCCAGTACTTC
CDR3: CASSLNSQETQYF

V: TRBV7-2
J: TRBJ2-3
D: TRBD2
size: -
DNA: TGTGCCAGCAGCTTAGACACCTCCGGGACTAGGCGGGATACGCAGTATTTT
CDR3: CASSLDTSGTRRDTQYF

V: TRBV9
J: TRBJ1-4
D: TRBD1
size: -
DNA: TGTGCCAGCAGCAAGACAGGGAACAGAGCTAATGAAAAACTGTTTTTT
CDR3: CASSKTGNRANEKLFF

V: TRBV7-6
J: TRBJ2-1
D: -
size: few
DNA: TGTGCCAGCAGCTTAGCGGCAGGAAGCTCCTACAATGAGCAGTTCTTC
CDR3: CASSLAAGSSYNEQFF

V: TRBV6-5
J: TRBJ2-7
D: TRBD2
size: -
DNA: TGTGCCAGCAGTTACGTCTTAGCGGGAAGCTACGAGCAGTACTTC
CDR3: CASSYVLAGSYEQYF

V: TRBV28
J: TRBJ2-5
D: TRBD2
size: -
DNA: TGTGCCAGCAGTTTGCTAGCGGAGGCGGTGACCCAGTACTTC
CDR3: CASSLLAEAVTQYF

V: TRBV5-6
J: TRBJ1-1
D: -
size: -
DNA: TGTGCCAGCAGCTATACGACGGAGGCTGAAGCTTTCTTT
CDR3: CASSYTTEAEAFF

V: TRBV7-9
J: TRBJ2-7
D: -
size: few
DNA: TGTGCCAGCAGCTCGTCGACAATAACCTACGAGCAGTACTTC
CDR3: CASSSSTITYEQYF

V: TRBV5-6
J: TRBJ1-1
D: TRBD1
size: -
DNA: TGTGCCAGCAGCTTGGCCGAGGGGGCCCCTGAAGCTTTCTTT
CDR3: CASSLAEGAPEAFF

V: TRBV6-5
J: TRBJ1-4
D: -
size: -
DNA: TGTGCCAGCAGTTACAACGGGGGGCTGGAAAAACTGTTTTTT
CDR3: CASSYNGGLEKLFF

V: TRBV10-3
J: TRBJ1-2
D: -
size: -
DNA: TGTGCCATCAGCCAATCCACCGGGACATCAGTCTATGGCTACACCTTC
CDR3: CAISQSTGTSVYGYTF

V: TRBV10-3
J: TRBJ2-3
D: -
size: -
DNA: TGTGCCATCAGTGAAGGCGGACCAGGGGGGGATACGCAGTATTTT
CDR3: CAISEGGPGGDTQYF

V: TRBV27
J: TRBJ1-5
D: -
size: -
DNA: TGTGCCAGCAGTTTAAAGTGGGACACCCCAAATCAGCCCCAGCATTTT
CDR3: CASSLKWDTPNQPQHF

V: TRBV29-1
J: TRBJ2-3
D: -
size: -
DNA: TGCAGCGTTGAGGAGTACACAGATACGCAGTATTTT
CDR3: CSVEEYTDTQYF

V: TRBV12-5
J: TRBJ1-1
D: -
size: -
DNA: TGTGCTAGTGGTATTGGACAAGGTGAAGCTTTCTTT
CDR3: CASGIGQGEAFF

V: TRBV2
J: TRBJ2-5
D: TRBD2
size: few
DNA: TGTGCCAGCACGACTAGCGGGACCCTGGGGACCCAGTACTTC
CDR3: CASTTSGTLGTQYF

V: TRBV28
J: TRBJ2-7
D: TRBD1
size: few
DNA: TGTGCCAGCAGTCACCGGGACAGGGCCTACGAGCAGTACTTC
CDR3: CASSHRDRAYEQYF

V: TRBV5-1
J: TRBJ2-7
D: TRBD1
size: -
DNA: TGCGCCAGCAGCTTGGCGGAGACAGGGTACAGCTCCTACGAGCAGTACTTC
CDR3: CASSLAETGYSSYEQYF

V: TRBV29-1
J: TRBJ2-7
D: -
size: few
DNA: TGCAGCGTTCGACACCTACCCTCCTACGAGCAGTACTTC
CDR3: CSVRHLPSYEQYF

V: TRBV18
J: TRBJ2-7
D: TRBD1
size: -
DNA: TGTGCCAGCTCACTCAAGCGAACAGGGGACGGTAGGTACGAGCAGTACTTC
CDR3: CASSLKRTGDGRYEQYF

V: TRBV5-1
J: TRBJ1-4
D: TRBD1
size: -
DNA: TGCGCCGGCAGCTTGGCGATGAACAGGGGAGGTGAAAAACTGTTTTTT
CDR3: CAGSLAMNRGGEKLFF

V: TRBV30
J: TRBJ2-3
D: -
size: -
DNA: TGTGCCTGGAAGACAGGTGCTAGCACAGATACGCAGTATTTT
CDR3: CAWKTGASTDTQYF

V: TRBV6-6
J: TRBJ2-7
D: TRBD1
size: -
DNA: TGTGCCAGCAGTTCCCTGACAGGGGGCCCCTACGAGCAGTACTTC
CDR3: CASSSLTGGPYEQYF

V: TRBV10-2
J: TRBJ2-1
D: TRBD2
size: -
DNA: TGCGCCAGCAGAGACCGGACTAGCGGGAGTATGAATGAGCAGTTCTTC
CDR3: CASRDRTSGSMNEQFF

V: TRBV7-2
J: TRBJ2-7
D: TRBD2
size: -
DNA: TGTGCCAGCAGCTTAGAGGCTGCGGGAGGGGGCGAGCAGTACTTC
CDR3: CASSLEAAGGGEQYF

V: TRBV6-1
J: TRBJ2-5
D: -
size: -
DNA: TGTGCCACCTCACCGACGACAGTTCAAGAGACCCAGTACTTC
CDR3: CATSPTTVQETQYF

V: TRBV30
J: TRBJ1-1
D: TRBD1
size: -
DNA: TGTGCCTGGGGGGACAGGGGTGGAGGAGCTTTCTTT
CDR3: CAWGDRGGGAFF

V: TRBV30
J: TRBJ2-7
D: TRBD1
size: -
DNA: TGTGCCTCAGTCCCCGGACAGGGGGTCTACGAGCAGTACTTC
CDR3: CASVPGQGVYEQYF

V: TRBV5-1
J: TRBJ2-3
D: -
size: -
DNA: TGCGCCAGCAGCTGGCGGGGGCACCGTGGGGGCACAGATACGCAGTATTTT
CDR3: CASSWRGHRGGTDTQYF

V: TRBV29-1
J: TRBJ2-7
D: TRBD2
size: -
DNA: TGCAGCGTGGGGACTAGCGGGAGGGGGTCCTACGAGCAGTACTTC
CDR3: CSVGTSGRGSYEQYF

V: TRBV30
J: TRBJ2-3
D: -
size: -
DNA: TGTGCCTGGAGTGTAGAGGGGGCAGATACGCAGTATTTT
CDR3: CAWSVEGADTQYF

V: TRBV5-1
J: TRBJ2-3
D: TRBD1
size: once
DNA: TGCGCCAGCAGGGGAGGACAGGGGATATTTGGTACAGATACGCAGTATTTT
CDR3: CASRGGQGIFGTDTQYF

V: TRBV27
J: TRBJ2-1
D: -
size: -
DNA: TGTGCCAGCAGTTTCCTTACTAGTGAGCAGTTCTTC
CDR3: CASSFLTSEQFF

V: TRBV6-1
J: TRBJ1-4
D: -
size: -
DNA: TGTGCCAGCAGTGAGGATGAGGCAGTTGGTAATGAAAAACTGTTTTTT
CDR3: CASSEDEAVGNEKLFF

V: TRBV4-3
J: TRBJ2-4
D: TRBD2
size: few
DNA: TGCGCCAGCAGCCAAATGACTAGCGGGAGTTACATTCAGTACTTC
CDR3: CASSQMTSGSYIQYF

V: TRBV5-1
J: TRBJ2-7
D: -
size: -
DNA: TGCGCCAGCAGCGCCCAGGGGCGTTGGTACGAGCAGTACTTC
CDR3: CASSAQGRWYEQYF